This T cell receptor (beta chain) was recovered during a study of OX40 agonist ivuxolimab in advanced cancers. Study in general: Enrolled patients in dose escalation had cancers that were hepatocellular carcinoma, melanoma, renal cell or head and neck cancer.

The protocol was immunoSEQ multiplex PCR, while the TCRdb copy is restricted to in-frame clones and leaves out a portion. The sample holds approximately 69,000 clones; more than 70% are singletons and the top ten take approximately 2.5%. The source material was CD4+ or CD8+ T cells sorted from blood, sampled in a trial of the OX40 agonist ivuxolimab. The TCR originated in an adult with an advanced solid tumor such as melanoma, head and neck, liver or kidney cancer.

This CDR3 reads CASSLSGQVHEKLFF. The CDR3 bases are TGTGCCAGCTCCCTCAGCGGACAGGTCCATGAAAAACTGTTTTTT. This sequence joins TRBV18 and TRBJ1-4, with 7 bases identical to TRBD1. V trimming: 6 bases; J trimming: 6 bases; junction bases outside the gene matches: 10. Germline-derived CDR1 and CDR2 are KGHSH and LQKENI. This CDR3 spans 15 amino acids.